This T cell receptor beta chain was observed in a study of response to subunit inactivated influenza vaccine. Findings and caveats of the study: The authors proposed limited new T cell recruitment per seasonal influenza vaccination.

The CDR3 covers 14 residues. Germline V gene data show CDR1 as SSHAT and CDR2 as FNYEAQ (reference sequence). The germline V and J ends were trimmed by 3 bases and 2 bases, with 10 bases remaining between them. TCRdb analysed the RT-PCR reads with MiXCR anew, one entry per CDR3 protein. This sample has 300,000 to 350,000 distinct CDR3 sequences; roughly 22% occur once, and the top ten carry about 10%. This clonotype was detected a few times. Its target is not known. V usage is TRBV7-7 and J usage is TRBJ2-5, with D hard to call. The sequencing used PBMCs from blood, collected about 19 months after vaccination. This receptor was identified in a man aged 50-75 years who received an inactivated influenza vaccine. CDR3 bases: TGTGCCAGCAGCTTGATCGGCTTTCAAGAGACCCAGTACTTC. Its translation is CASSLIGFQETQYF.